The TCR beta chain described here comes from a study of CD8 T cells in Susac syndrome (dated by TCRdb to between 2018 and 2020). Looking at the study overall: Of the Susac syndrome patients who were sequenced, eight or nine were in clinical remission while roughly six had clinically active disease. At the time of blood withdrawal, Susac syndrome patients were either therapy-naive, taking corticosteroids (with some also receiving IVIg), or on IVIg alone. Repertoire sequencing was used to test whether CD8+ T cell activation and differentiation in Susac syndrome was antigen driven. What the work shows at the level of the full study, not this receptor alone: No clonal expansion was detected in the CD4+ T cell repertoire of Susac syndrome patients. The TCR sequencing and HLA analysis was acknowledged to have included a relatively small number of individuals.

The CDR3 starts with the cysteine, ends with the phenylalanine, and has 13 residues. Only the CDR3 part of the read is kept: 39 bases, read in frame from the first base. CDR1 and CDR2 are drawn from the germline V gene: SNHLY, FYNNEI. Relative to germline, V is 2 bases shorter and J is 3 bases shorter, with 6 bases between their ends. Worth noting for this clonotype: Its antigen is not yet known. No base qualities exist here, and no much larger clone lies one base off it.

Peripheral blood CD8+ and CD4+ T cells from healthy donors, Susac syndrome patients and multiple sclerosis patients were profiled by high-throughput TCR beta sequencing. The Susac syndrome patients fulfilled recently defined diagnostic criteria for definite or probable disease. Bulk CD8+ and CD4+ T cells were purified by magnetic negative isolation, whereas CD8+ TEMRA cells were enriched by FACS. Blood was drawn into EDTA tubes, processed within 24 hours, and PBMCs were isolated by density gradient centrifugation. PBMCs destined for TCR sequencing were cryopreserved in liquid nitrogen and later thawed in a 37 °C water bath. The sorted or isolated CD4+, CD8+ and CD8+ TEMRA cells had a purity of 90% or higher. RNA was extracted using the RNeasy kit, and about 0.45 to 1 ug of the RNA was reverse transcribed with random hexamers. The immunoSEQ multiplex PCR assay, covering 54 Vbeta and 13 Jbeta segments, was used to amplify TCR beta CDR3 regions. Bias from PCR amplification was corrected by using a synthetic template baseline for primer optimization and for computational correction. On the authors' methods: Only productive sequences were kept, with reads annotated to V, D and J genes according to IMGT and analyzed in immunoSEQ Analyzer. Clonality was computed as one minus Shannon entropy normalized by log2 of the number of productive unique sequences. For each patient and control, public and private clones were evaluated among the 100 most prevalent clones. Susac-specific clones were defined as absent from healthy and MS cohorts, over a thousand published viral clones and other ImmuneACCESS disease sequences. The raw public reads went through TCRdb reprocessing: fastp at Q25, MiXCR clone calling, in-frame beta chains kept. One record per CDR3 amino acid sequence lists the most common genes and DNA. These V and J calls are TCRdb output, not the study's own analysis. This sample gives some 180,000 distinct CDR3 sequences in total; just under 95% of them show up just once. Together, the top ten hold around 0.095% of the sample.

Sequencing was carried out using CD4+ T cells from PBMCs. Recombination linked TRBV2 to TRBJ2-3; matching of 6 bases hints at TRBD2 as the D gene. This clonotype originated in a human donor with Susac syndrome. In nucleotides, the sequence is TGTGCCAGCAGTGAACTAGCGACAGATACGCAGTATTTT. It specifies CASSELATDTQYF.